The text below deals with one T cell receptor (beta chain). The target of this receptor is not known. No clone much larger than this one lies a single base away; base qualities are absent. The label giving this sample's treatment or condition can be read as: some 20 received Ad26.COV2.S at low or high dose, single or two shots; 5 received placebo; per-sample allocation not given. Repertoires of vaccine and placebo recipients were sequenced from samples collected on day 63 after the first injection. Cohort 1b enrolled roughly 25 adults aged 18-55 years at a single site in Boston, USA, between 29 July and 7 August 2020. Ad26.COV2.S was a replication-incompetent adenovirus type 26 vector expressing a prefusion-stabilized SARS-CoV-2 spike protein from the original Wuhan strain. This sample is part of a study of Ad26.COV2.S vaccination and SARS-CoV-2 variants (TCRdb year 2021). Concerning the study at large: Vaccine-arm donors came from COV1001, a multicentre, randomized, double-blind, placebo-controlled phase I-IIa trial of Ad26.COV2.S in healthy adults. Ad26.COV2.S was administered intramuscularly at 5 x 10^10 or 1 x 10^11 viral particles, either as a single shot or as two shots given 56 days apart. The specificity and breadth of SARS-CoV-2-reactive T cell receptors after Ad26.COV2.S vaccination were assessed by TCRbeta repertoire sequencing. The TCR-sequenced set comprised around 30 samples: about 19 Ad26.COV2.S vaccine recipients, 5 placebo recipients and 8 SARS-CoV-2 convalescent individuals. Participants in the trial were split at random into five groups of five each, receiving low-dose or high-dose Ad26.COV2.S once or twice, or else placebo on both occasions. Throughout the experiments and outcome assessment, investigators stayed blinded to trial group allocation.

The germline V gene provides CDR1 SNHLY and CDR2 FYNNEI. From its cysteine to its phenylalanine, the CDR3 spans 12 amino acids. Only the CDR3 portion is preserved as DNA: 36 bases, with reading frame beginning at the first base. Trimming removed 8 bases from V and 11 bases from J, leaving 18 bases between the germline ends. Findings and caveats that apply to the study as a whole: Vaccine and placebo recipients had comparable non-spike TCR breadth, which fits with the vaccine containing only spike. After vaccination, spike-specific CD8+ and CD4+ T cell responses were reported to show substantial breadth. Ad26.COV2.S recipients had higher spike-specific TCR breadth than placebo recipients (P = 0.0014). The authors noted that the TCR breadth and depth analyses may have underestimated total T cell responses. The study lacked the statistical power to compare responses across vaccine doses or regimens.

The immunoSEQ Assay was the method used to sequence TCRbeta CDR3 regions. After extraction, genomic DNA underwent amplification by bias-controlled multiplex PCR, followed by high-throughput sequencing. As for how the authors treated the data: To quantify the absolute abundance of every unique TCRbeta CDR3 region, sequences were collapsed and filtered. T cell fraction was estimated by normalizing TCRbeta template counts to usable DNA, with usable DNA measured through amplification of reference genes found in all nucleated cells. Repertoire TCRs were annotated as SARS-CoV-2-specific by exact matching of V gene, CDR3 amino acid sequence and J gene to a known reactive TCR set. The reference SARS-CoV-2 TCR set was obtained from MIRA and was filtered for enrichment in COVID-19-positive ImmuneCODE repertoires, whereby public or cross-reactive TCRs were removed. Using the MIRA antigens, annotated TCRs were further analysed by specific ORF or by position within an ORF. Depth was the summed frequency of annotated unique rearrangements, while breadth was defined as annotated unique rearrangements over total unique productive rearrangements. Two-sided Wilcoxon rank-sum tests were applied when comparing TCR breadth between groups. Here the immuneACCESS table is served through TCRdb, limited to in-frame sequences with V and J called. Missing clones are a known gap in these copies; in checked studies unresolved V genes cover under half, and the rest lacks a known reason. V and J calls and clone size are as listed in that table; D and trimming were resolved from the DNA. The table for this sample lists around 300,000 clones; roughly nine tenths of them were counted only once. Approximately 5.9% of the sample belongs to the ten largest clones.

The receptor's source is a person aged 18-60 years who received the Ad26.COV2.S COVID-19 vaccine or a placebo. The V gene is TRBV2 and the J gene is TRBJ1-1; the D gene cannot be resolved reliably. The sample was peripheral blood, taken in a trial of Ad26.COV2.S vaccine versus placebo. The base sequence is TGTGCCAGCGTGCCGGGGATTCCAGGCGCTTTCTTT. Translated, it gives CASVPGIPGAFF.